The clone carrying this T cell receptor beta chain was seen just once. The record originates from a study of blood T cell repertoires in COVID-19. For the study at large: Material from acute and convalescent COVID-19 was sourced from the United States, Italy and Spain. From T cells, B-cell-depleted T cells, or PBMCs came the material, which was cDNA or gDNA.

This CDR3 region has 16 residues. The J segment lost 3 bases and the V segment lost 2 bases, leaving 8 bases of the junction unmatched. Germline CDR1 is SGHTA and CDR2 is FQGNSA. In the original processing: Nucleated cell number was recorded as an estimate derived from reference gene primer amplification. TCRdb's table, derived via immunoSEQ multiplex PCR, lists solely in-frame clones and lacks some. V and J calls and clone size follow that table, whereas D and trimming were derived from the DNA. The profile shows around 26,000 clones, 82% of them singletons. This sequence was found in a human donor in a cohort sampled during active COVID-19. This rearrangement joins TRBV7-2 to TRBJ2-3; 7 bases match TRBD2. The material sequenced was peripheral blood. CDR3: CASSLRSGGGTDTQYF. The CDR3 region has the DNA TGTGCCAGCAGCTTAAGGTCTGGGGGAGGGACAGATACGCAGTATTTT.